This entry lists 27 T cell receptor beta chains sequenced from one sample in a study of T-cell reconstitution after alpha-beta-depleted transplantation in children. As it was prepared, the TCRbeta library received unique molecular identifiers. TCRdb processed the PCR reads anew with MiXCR; each CDR3 protein has one entry. The sample contains more than 60,000 distinct CDR3 sequences, around 6.6% of which appear only once. The sequencing used PBMCs from the stem cell graft donor, collected from the stem cell graft. All receptors derive from a human donor who donated a stem cell graft to a child with acute lymphoblastic leukemia.

This clonotype was detected ten times or more. This rearrangement joins TRBV27 to TRBJ2-4, with TRBD2 identical over 8 bases. V trimming: 7 bases; J trimming: 1 base; junction bases outside the gene matches: 6. The germline gives CDR1 MNHEY, CDR2 SMNVEV (reference sequence). The CDR3 totals 15 residues. The CDR3 bases are TGTGCCAGCAACTCGGGGGGGCCCGCCAAAAACATTCAGTACTTC. Translation: CASNSGGPAKNIQYF.

This clonotype was counted at least ten times. The rearrangement joins TRBV24-1 to TRBJ2-2, with D tentatively TRBD2 (5 bases). CDR1 is KGHDR, CDR2 SFDVKD, per germline. The V gene lost 6 bases and the J gene lost 5 bases, with 12 bases spanning the gap. CDR3 size: 14 residues. The CDR3 is CATSLSSGTGELFF. The CDR3 region has the DNA TGTGCCACCAGTCTTTCATCGGGGACCGGGGAGCTGTTTTTT.

This clonotype has a count of ten or more. The rearrangement uses TRBV27 and TRBJ2-3; D not resolved. The CDR3 is 13 amino acids. The V end was cut by 6 bases, the J end by 0 bases, with 7 bases between. Germline V CDR1 and CDR2: MNHEY, SMNVEV (reference sequence). The DNA of the CDR3 is TGTGCCAGCAGAGGCTTTAGCACAGATACGCAGTATTTT. Translation: CASRGFSTDTQYF.

This clonotype was observed a handful of times. This rearrangement joins TRBV5-4 to TRBJ1-3; 9 bases match TRBD1. The CDR3 runs to 14 residues. J gave up 5 bases and V 4 bases, and 4 bases lay outside the gene matches. Per the germline V gene, CDR1 is SGHNT and CDR2 is YYREEE (reference sequence). The CDR3 region has the DNA TGTGCCAGCAGCCCGGACAGGGGAAGAAACACCATATATTTT. Its translation: CASSPDRGRNTIYF.

This rearrangement joins TRBV12-3 or TRBV12-4 to TRBJ2-2, with 7 nucleotides matching TRBD2. The CDR3 consists of 15 residues. J was trimmed by 4 bases and V by 8 bases; bases with no gene match: 10. The DNA of the CDR3 is TGTGCCAGCGCCATTTCTAGCGGACGCACCGGGGAGCTGTTTTTT. Protein: CASAISSGRTGELFF.

In this sample, this clonotype turned up many times. Germline is not matched at one junction end, which may reflect a read error. The V gene is TRBV7-7, the J gene TRBJ2-5, with 9 bases identical to TRBD1. The CDR3 length is 13 residues. The germline V gene encodes CDR1 SSHAT and CDR2 FNYEAQ (reference sequence). CDR3 residues: CASSRGQGETQYF. The CDR3 DNA sequence: TGTGCTAGCAGCCGGGGACAGGGCGAGACCCAGTACTTC.

This sequence joins TRBV11-2 and TRBJ2-7, with D perhaps matching TRBD2 (7 bases). V shed 3 bases and J shed 3 bases, with 18 bases lying between them. Germline V gives CDR1 SGHAT, CDR2 FQNNGV. The CDR3 sequence is 16 residues long. The DNA for the CDR3 is TGTGCCAGCAGCTTTCCCCGCGGGGGCAAGGACTACGAGCAGTACTTC. Its translation is CASSFPRGGKDYEQYF.

Many counts were recorded for this clonotype. The chain employs TRBV5-6 and TRBJ2-3; 8 bases agree with TRBD2. The germline V gene has CDR1 SGHDT and CDR2 YYEEEE. The CDR3 loop spans 16 amino acids. Losses at the gene ends were 1 base for V and 1 base for J; bases not matched to a gene: 5. The CDR3 DNA is TGTGCCAGCAGCTTGATCAGCGGGAGTGGCACAGATACGCAGTATTTT. Translated, it gives CASSLISGSGTDTQYF.

On this clonotype: Possible read error: a much larger clone is one base away. This chain connects TRBV5-5 to TRBJ1-5; D perhaps matches TRBD1 (6 bases). The CDR3 loop spans 14 amino acids. The germline V gene encodes CDR1 SGHKS and CDR2 YYEKEE (reference sequence). The CDR3 loop reads CAISPGVPGEPQHF. In nucleotides, the CDR3 is TGTGCCATCAGCCCCGGGGTTCCAGGGGAGCCCCAGCATTTT.

This clonotype showed up many times. The chain carries TRBV6-5 and TRBJ1-5, with 7 bases identical to TRBD1. Germline-derived CDR1 and CDR2 are MNHEY and SVGAGI. The CDR3 is made up of 15 amino acids. V dropped 7 bases and J dropped 0; count of bases not matched to a gene: 6. Here the CDR3 DNA reads TGTGCCAGCATCCTGACAGGGACTAGCAATCAGCCCCAGCATTTT. Translating it yields CASILTGTSNQPQHF.

This clonotype was found a few times. The V and J genes are TRBV6-2 or TRBV6-3 and TRBJ1-6; the D is unclear. V was shortened by 2 bases and J by 10 bases, with 9 bases between the two germline ends. This CDR3 comprises 13 residues. Per the germline V gene, CDR1 is MNHEY and CDR2 is SVGEGT. CDR3 in amino acids: CASSYRITSPLHF. The DNA of the CDR3 is TGTGCCAGCAGTTACCGGATCACCTCACCCCTCCACTTT.

The V gene is TRBV6-1, the J gene TRBJ1-2; D not certain. Trimming took 3 bases from V and 0 from J, leaving 5 bases between them. The CDR3 is 13 amino acids. Germline V lookup: CDR1 MNHNS, CDR2 SASEGT. The CDR3: CASSEDPNYGYTF. The CDR3 coding sequence is TGTGCCAGCAGTGAGGACCCTAACTATGGCTACACCTTC.

This chain connects TRBV19 to TRBJ1-5; D not certain. The length of the CDR3 is 16 residues. With 8 bases removed from V and 0 bases from J, the gap between germline ends came to 17 bases. The germline gives CDR1 LNHDA, CDR2 SQIVND (reference sequence). The CDR3 sequence: CASRRVAVYSNQPQHF. The CDR3 region has the DNA TGTGCCAGTCGCCGAGTGGCAGTCTATAGCAATCAGCCCCAGCATTTT.

This clonotype was seen only a few times. The chain couples TRBV6-5 to TRBJ1-1; TRBD1 is a possible D gene (5 bases). Germline CDR1 is MNHEY and CDR2 is SVGAGI. The V and J ends lost 7 bases and 6 bases respectively, with 15 bases between them. The CDR3 sequence is 13 residues long. The DNA of the CDR3 is TGTGCCAGCATTCAACTGGGGCTCCCTGAAGCTTTCTTT. Encoded protein: CASIQLGLPEAFF.

Many counts were recorded for this clonotype. This rearrangement joins TRBV27 to TRBJ2-6; unclear D gene. CDR1 is MNHEY, CDR2 SMNVEV, per germline (reference sequence). The CDR3 is 15 amino acids. V shed 3 bases and J shed 4 bases, with 10 bases lying between them. The CDR3 is CASSFKAGGANVLTF. The CDR3 coding sequence is TGTGCCAGCAGTTTTAAGGCTGGCGGGGCCAACGTCCTGACTTTC.

This clonotype was recorded at least ten times. The chain recombines TRBV4-2 with TRBJ2-5, with TRBD2 matching over 13 bases. Germline loops: CDR1 LGHNA, CDR2 YNFKEQ. This CDR3 spans 18 amino acids. V dropped 0 bases and J dropped 5; count of bases not matched to a gene: 9. Written as DNA, the CDR3 is TGTGCCAGCAGCCAAGATAGCACTAGCGGGGGGGCCAGTGAGACCCAGTACTTC. The encoded protein is CASSQDSTSGGASETQYF.

The rearrangement uses TRBV28 and TRBJ2-3; TRBD1 matches 8 bases. The CDR3 runs 15 residues. Germline lookup yields CDR1 MDHEN and CDR2 SYDVKM. V shed 5 bases, J shed 2 bases, and the junction held 6 bases outside the gene matches. The CDR3 coding sequence is TGTGCCAGCAGTCTGGACAGGGAAAACACAGATACGCAGTATTTT. The encoded protein is CASSLDRENTDTQYF.

The table lists this clonotype with many counts. The chain carries TRBV29-1 and TRBJ2-1; tentatively, D is TRBD1 (5 bases). The germline gives CDR1 SQVTM, CDR2 ANQGSEA. This CDR3 spans 14 amino acids. V gave up 4 bases and J gave up 2 bases, with 12 bases separating them. CDR3 region: CSVVLRVPYNEQFF. The DNA of the CDR3 is TGCAGCGTTGTTCTCAGGGTGCCCTACAATGAGCAGTTCTTC.

This clonotype was seen many times. J is TRBJ2-7 and V is TRBV20-1; D uncertain. The CDR3 consists of 13 residues. Germline assignment: CDR1 DFQATT and CDR2 SNEGSKA (reference sequence). The V end was cut by 6 bases, the J end by 0 bases, with 12 bases between. The CDR3 nucleotides read TGCAGTGCAATCGACCGAAGCTCCTACGAGCAGTACTTC. Protein product: CSAIDRSSYEQYF.

This clonotype was seen more than once but under ten times. The chain employs TRBV7-9 and TRBJ2-1; D may correspond to TRBD1 or TRBD2 (5 bases each). Germline V gives CDR1 SEHNR, CDR2 FQNEAQ (reference sequence). The CDR3 covers 16 residues. V was clipped by 2 bases and J by 6 bases, with 17 bases between them. As DNA, the CDR3 is TGTGCCAGCAGCTTACGTTCGGGGCCTGGTAGCAATGAGCAGTTCTTC. It translates to CASSLRSGPGSNEQFF.

This clonotype was seen at least ten times. DNA for the CDR3: TGCAGCGTACGTAGCACTGAAGCTTTCTTT. Protein: CSVRSTEAFF. This chain connects TRBV29-1 to TRBJ1-1; D remains ambiguous. Germline CDR1 is SQVTM and CDR2 is ANQGSEA. The CDR3 runs to 10 residues. Trimming cost V 6 bases and J 4 bases, with 6 bases left between them.

This clonotype was seen repeatedly, ten times or more. CDR3 in amino acids: CASSPGGLTNYGYTF. The DNA for the CDR3 is TGTGCCAGCAGTCCAGGGGGCCTGACTAACTATGGCTACACCTTC. The chain is built from TRBV6-5 and TRBJ1-2; 8 nucleotides match TRBD1. The germline V gene has CDR1 MNHEY and CDR2 SVGAGI. The CDR3 has 15 amino acids. Germline trimming cut 5 bases from V and 0 bases from J; bases unmatched to any gene: 5.

In its sample, this clonotype is medium-sized. This chain joins TRBV4-2 and TRBJ2-5; 7 bases map to TRBD2. V lost 0 bases to trimming and J lost 7 bases; unmatched junction nucleotides: 11. This CDR3 is 16 amino acids long. Germline CDR1 is LGHNA and CDR2 is YNFKEQ. The CDR3 bases are TGTGCCAGCAGCCAAGATCCCGAGGGTCCGGGGGGGACCCAGTACTTC. The encoded protein is CASSQDPEGPGGTQYF.

The rearrangement joins TRBV5-4 to TRBJ1-1; 8 positions agree with TRBD1. The junction had 10 bases not matched to a gene; V was cut back by 1 base and J by 5 bases. CDR3 length: 16 residues. Per germline, CDR1 SGHNT and CDR2 YYREEE (reference sequence). For the CDR3, the DNA is TGTGCCAGCAGCTTGAGTCCCGGGACAGGAGAAACTGAAGCTTTCTTT. It codes for CASSLSPGTGETEAFF.

This clonotype was detected ten times or more. The J gene is TRBJ2-7, the V gene TRBV12-3 or TRBV12-4; the D gene is possibly TRBD1 (5 bases). V shed 6 bases and J shed 0 bases, with 15 bases lying between them. The CDR3 is made up of 15 amino acids. The CDR3 loop reads CASSRSTAHSYEQYF. CDR3 in DNA: TGTGCCAGCAGCAGATCGACAGCCCACTCCTACGAGCAGTACTTC.

This clonotype has at least ten counts. V gene TRBV29-1 combines with J gene TRBJ1-5; 8 nucleotides agree with TRBD1. This CDR3 has 16 amino acids. V shed 4 bases, J shed 0 bases, and the junction held 8 bases outside the gene matches. Germline CDR1 and CDR2: SQVTM and ANQGSEA. CDR3 nucleotide sequence: TGCAGCGTTGGGGACAGGCGCCTTAATAGCAATCAGCCCCAGCATTTT. Amino acid sequence: CSVGDRRLNSNQPQHF.

In its sample, this clonotype ranks as medium-sized. V gene TRBV20-1 combines with J gene TRBJ2-7, with D perhaps matching TRBD1 (7 bases). V lost 4 bases to trimming and J lost 3 bases, with 19 bases between them. The germline CDR1 and CDR2 sequences are DFQATT and SNEGSKA (reference sequence). The CDR3 spans 15 residues. The CDR3 region is CSATGTERALYEQYF. The DNA for the CDR3 is TGCAGTGCTACTGGGACAGAGCGGGCACTCTACGAGCAGTACTTC.